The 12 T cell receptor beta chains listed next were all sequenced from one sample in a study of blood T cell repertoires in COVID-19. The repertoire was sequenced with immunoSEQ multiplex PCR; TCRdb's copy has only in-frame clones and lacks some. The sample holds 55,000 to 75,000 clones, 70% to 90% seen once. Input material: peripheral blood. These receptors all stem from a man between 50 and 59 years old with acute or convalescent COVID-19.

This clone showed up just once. For the CDR3, the DNA is TGTGCCATCAACCCGGACAGTCCATACAATGAGCAGTTCTTC. Translation: CAINPDSPYNEQFF. The V call is TRBV2, the J call TRBJ2-1, with D possibly TRBD1 on 6 matching bases. Germline CDR1 SNHLY, CDR2 FYNNEI. The V end lost 10 bases, the J end lost 4 bases, and 17 bases lay between the germline ends. The CDR3 runs to 14 residues.

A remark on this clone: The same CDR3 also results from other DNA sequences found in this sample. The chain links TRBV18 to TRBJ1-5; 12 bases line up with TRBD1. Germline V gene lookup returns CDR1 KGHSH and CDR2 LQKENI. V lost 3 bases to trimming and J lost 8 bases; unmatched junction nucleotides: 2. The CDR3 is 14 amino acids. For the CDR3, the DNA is TGTGCCAGCTCACCGGGACAGGGGGCAAAGCCCCAGCATTTT. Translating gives CASSPGQGAKPQHF.

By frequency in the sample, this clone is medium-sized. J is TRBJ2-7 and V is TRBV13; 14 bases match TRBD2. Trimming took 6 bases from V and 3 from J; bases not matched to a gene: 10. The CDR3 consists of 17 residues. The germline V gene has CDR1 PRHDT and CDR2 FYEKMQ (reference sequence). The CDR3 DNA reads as TGTGCCAGCAGTCCGGGGGGACTAGCGGGGGCAAACTACGAGCAGTACTTC. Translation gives CASSPGGLAGANYEQYF.

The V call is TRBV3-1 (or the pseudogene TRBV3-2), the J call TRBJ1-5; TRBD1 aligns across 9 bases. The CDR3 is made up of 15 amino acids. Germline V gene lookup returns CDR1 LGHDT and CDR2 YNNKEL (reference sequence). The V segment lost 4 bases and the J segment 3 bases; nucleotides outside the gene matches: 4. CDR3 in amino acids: CASSLRTGANQPQHF. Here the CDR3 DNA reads TGTGCCAGCAGCCTTCGGACAGGGGCCAATCAGCCCCAGCATTTT.

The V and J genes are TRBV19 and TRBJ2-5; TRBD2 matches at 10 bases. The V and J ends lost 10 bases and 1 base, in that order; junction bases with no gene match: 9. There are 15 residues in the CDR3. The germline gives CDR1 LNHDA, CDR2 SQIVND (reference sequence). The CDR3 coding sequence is TGTGCCACCAGGGGTAGCGGGGGGTTCCAAGAGACCCAGTACTTC. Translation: CATRGSGGFQETQYF.

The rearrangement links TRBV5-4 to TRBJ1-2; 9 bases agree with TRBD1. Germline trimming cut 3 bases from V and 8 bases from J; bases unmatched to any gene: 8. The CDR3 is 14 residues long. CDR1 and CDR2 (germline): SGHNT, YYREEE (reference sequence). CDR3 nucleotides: TGTGCCAGCAGCTGGGGCGGACAGGGGTGGGGCTACACCTTC. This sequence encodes CASSWGGQGWGYTF. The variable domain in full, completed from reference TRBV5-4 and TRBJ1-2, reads ETGVTQSPTHLIKTRGQQVTLRCSSQSGHNTVSWYQQALGQGPQFIFQYYREEENGRGNFPPRFSGLQFPNYSSELNVNALELDDSALYLCASSWGGQGWGYTFGSGTRLTVV.

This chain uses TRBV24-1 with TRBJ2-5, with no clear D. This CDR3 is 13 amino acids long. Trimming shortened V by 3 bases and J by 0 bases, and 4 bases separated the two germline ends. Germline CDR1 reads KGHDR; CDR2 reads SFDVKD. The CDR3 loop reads CATSDDNQETQYF. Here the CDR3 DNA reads TGTGCCACCAGTGATGACAACCAAGAGACCCAGTACTTC.

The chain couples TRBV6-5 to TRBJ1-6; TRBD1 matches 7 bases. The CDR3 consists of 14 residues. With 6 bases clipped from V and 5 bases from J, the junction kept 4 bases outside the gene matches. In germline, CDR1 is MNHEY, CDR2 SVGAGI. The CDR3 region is CASRLQGNNSPLHF. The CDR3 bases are TGTGCCAGCAGATTACAGGGGAATAATTCACCCCTCCACTTT.

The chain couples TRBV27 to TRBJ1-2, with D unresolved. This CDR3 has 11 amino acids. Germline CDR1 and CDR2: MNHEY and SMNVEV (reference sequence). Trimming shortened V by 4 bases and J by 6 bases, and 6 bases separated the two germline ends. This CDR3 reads CASSSGDGYTF. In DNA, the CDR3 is TGTGCCAGCAGTTCGGGAGATGGCTACACCTTC.

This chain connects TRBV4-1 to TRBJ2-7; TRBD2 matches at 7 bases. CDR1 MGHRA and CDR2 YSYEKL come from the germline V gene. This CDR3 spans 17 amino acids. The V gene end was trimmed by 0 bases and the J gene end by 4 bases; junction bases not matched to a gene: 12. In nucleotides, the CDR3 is TGCGCCAGCAGCCAAGAATCCCTAGTGACTAGCTCTTACGAGCAGTACTTC. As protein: CASSQESLVTSSYEQYF.

The CDR3 coding sequence is TGTGCCTGGAGGGGACTAGCGGGAGTTGGTGAGCAGTTCTTC. Its protein product is CAWRGLAGVGEQFF. The chain recombines TRBV30 with TRBJ2-1, with 14 positions matching TRBD2. CDR3 size: 14 residues. Germline V gives CDR1 GTSNPN, CDR2 SVGIG (reference sequence). V lost 3 bases to trimming and J lost 9 bases; unmatched junction nucleotides: 4.

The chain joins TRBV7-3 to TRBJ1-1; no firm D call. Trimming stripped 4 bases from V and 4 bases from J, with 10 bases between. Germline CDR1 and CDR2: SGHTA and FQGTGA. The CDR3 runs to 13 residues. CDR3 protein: CASSSLVRTEAFF. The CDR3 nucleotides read TGTGCCAGCAGCTCCCTCGTTCGCACTGAAGCTTTCTTT.